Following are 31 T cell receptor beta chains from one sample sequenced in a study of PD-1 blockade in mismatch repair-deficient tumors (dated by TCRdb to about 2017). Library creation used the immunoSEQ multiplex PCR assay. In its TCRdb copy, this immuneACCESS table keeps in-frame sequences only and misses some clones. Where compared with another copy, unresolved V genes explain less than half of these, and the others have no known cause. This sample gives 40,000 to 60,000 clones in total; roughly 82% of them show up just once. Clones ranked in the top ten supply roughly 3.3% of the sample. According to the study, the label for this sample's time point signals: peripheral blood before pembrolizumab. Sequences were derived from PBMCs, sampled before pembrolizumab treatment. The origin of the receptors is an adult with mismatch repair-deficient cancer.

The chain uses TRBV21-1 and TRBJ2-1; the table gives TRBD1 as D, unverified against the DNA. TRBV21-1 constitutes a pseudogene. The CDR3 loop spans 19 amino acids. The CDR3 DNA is TGTGCCAGCAGCAAAGTTGTTGATTATGGCTTTTTGGCCTACAATGAGCAGTTCTTC. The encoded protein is CASSKVVDYGFLAYNEQFF.

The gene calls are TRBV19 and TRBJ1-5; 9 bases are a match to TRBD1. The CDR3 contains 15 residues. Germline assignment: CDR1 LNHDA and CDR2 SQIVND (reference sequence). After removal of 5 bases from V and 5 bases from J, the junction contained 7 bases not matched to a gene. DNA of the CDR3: TGTGCCAGTAGTCAAGACAGGGGGACCTATCAGCCCCAGCATTTT. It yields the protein CASSQDRGTYQPQHF. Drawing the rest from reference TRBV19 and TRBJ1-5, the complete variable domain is DGGITQSPKYLFRKEGQNVTLSCEQNLNHDAMYWYRQDPGQGLRLIYYSQIVNDFQKGDIAEGYSVSREKKESFPLTVTSAQKNPTAFYLCASSQDRGTYQPQHFGDGTRLSIL.

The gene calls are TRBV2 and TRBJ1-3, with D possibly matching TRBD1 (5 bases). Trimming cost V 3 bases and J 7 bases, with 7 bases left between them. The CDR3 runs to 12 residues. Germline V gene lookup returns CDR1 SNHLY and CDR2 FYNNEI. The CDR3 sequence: CASSDGGNTIYF. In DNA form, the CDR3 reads TGTGCCAGCAGTGATGGGGGGAACACCATATATTTT.

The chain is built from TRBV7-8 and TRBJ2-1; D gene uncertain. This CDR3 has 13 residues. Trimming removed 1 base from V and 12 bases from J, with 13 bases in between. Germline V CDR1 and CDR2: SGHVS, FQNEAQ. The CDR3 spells CASSLEWRASQFF. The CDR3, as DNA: TGTGCCAGCAGCTTAGAATGGCGTGCCTCGCAGTTCTTC.

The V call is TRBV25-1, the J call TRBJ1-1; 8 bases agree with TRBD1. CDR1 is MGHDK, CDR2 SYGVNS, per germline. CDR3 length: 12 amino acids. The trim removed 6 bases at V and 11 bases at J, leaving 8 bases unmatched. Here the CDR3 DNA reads TGTGCCAGCAGCCCATCAGGGGGCAGGGCTTTCTTT. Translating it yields CASSPSGGRAFF.

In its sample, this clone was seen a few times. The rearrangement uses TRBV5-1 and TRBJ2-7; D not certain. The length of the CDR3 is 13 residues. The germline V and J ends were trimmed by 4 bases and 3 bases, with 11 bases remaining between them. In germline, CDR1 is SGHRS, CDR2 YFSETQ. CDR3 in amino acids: CASSPQAGYEQYF. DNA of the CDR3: TGCGCCAGCAGCCCCCAGGCCGGCTACGAGCAGTACTTC.

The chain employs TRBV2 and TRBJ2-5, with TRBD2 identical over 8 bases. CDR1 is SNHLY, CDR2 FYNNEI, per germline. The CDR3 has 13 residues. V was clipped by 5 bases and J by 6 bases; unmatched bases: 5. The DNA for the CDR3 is TGTGCCAGCAGTTTTAGCGGGAAACAGACCCAGTACTTC. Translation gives CASSFSGKQTQYF.

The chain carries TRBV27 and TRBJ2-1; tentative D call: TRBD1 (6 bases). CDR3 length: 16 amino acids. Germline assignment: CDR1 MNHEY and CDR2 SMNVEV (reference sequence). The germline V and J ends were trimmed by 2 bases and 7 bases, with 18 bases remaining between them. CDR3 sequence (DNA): TGTGCCAGCAGTTTACTGGGGACACTCCCGGGGAATGAGCAGTTCTTC. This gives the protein CASSLLGTLPGNEQFF.

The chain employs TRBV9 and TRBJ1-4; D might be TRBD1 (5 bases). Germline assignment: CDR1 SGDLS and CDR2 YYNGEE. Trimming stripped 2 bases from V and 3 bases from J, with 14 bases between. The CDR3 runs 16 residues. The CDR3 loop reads CASSVADRRANEKLFF. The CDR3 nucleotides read TGTGCCAGCAGCGTTGCAGACAGAAGGGCTAATGAAAAACTGTTTTTT. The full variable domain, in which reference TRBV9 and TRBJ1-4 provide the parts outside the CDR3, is DSGVTQTPKHLITATGQRVTLRCSPRSGDLSVYWYQQSLDQGLQFLIQYYNGEERAKGNILERFSAQQFPDLHSELNLSSLELGDSALYFCASSVADRRANEKLFFGSGTQLSVL.

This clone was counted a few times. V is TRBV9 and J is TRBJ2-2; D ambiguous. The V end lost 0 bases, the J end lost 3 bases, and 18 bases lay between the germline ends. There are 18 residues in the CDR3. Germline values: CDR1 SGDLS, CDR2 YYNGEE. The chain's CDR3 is CASSVEVADGYDTGELFF. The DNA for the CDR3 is TGTGCCAGCAGCGTAGAAGTCGCCGACGGATATGACACCGGGGAGCTGTTTTTT.

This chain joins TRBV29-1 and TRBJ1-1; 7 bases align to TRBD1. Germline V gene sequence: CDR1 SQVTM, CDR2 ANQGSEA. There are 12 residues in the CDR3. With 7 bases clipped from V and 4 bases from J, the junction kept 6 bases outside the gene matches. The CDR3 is CSAKQGSTEAFF. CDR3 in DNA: TGCAGCGCGAAACAGGGGAGCACTGAAGCTTTCTTT. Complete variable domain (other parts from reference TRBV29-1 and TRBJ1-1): SAVISQKPSRDICQRGTSLTIQCQVDSQVTMMFWYRQQPGQSLTLIATANQGSEATYESGFVIDKFPISRPNLTFSTLTVSNMSPEDSSIYLCSAKQGSTEAFFGQGTRLTVV.

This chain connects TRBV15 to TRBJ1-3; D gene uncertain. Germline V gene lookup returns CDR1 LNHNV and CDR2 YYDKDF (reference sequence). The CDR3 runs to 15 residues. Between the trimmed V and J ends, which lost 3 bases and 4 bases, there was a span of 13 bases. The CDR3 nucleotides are TGTGCCACCAGCAGTATCTCGGGCCCCGGAAACACCATATATTTT. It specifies CATSSISGPGNTIYF.

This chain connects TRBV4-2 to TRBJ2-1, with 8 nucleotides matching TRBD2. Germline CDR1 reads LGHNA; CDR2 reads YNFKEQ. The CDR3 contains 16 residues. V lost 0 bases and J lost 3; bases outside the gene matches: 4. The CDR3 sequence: CASSQDRAGDYNEQFF. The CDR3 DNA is TGTGCCAGCAGCCAAGACCGAGCGGGAGACTACAATGAGCAGTTCTTC.

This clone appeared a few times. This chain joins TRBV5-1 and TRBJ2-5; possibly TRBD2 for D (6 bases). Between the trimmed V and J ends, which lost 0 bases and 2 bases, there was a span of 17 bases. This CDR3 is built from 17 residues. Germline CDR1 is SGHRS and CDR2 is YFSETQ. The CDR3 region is CASSLVGTRNSQETQYF. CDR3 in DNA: TGCGCCAGCAGCTTGGTAGGGACTCGAAATTCACAAGAGACCCAGTACTTC.

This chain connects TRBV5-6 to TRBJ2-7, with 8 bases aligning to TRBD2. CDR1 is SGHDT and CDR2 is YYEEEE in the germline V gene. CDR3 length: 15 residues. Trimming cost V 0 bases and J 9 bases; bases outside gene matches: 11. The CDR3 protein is CASSLVLAGSLGQYF. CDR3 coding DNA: TGTGCCAGCAGCTTGGTGTTAGCGGGAAGTCTGGGGCAGTACTTC.

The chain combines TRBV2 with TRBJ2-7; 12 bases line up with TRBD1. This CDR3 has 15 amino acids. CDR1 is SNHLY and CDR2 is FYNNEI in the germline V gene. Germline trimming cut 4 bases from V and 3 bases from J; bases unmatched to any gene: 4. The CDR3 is CASSAGQGANYEQYF. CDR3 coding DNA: TGTGCCAGCAGTGCGGGACAGGGGGCCAACTACGAGCAGTACTTC. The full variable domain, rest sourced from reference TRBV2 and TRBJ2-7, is EPEVTQTPSHQVTQMGQEVILRCVPISNHLYFYWYRQILGQKVEFLVSFYNNEISEKSEIFDDQFSVERPDGSNFTLKIRSTKLEDSAMYFCASSAGQGANYEQYFGPGTRLTVT.

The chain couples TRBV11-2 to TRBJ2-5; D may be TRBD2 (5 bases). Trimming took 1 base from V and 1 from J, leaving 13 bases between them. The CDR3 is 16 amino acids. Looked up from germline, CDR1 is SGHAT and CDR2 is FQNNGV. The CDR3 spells CASSLGAGTSQETQYF. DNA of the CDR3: TGTGCCAGCAGCTTAGGGGCGGGCACATCCCAAGAGACCCAGTACTTC.

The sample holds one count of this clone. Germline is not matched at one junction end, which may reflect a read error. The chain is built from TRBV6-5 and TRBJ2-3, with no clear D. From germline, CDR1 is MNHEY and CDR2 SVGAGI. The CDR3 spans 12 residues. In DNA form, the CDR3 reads TGTGCCTGCAGCCCCAACACAGATACGCAGTATTTT. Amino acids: CACSPNTDTQYF.

CDR3 sequence reads: CASSTGSTPYEQYF. The CDR3 DNA reads TGTGCCAGCTCCACAGGGTCGACCCCCTACGAGCAGTACTTC. The chain recombines TRBV5-4 with TRBJ2-7; D is possibly TRBD1 (6 bases). The germline gives CDR1 SGHNT, CDR2 YYREEE (reference sequence). The CDR3 is 14 residues long. V dropped 7 bases and J dropped 2 bases, with 16 bases sitting between them.

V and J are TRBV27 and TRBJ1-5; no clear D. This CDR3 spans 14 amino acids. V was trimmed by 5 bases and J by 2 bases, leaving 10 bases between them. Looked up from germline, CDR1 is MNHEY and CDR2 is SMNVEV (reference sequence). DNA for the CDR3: TGTGCCAGCAGTATCGGTGCGGGCAATCAGCCCCAGCATTTT. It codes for CASSIGAGNQPQHF.

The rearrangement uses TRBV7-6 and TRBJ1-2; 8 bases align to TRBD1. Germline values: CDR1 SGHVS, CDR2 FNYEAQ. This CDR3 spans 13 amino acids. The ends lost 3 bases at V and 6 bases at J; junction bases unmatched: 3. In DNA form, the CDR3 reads TGTGCCAGCAGCTTTTTACAGGGGGATGGCTACACCTTC. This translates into CASSFLQGDGYTF.

CDR3 in DNA: TGTGCCAGCAGCTTGAGGACTAGCTCCGCCTACGAGCAGTACTTC. Its translation is CASSLRTSSAYEQYF. J is TRBJ2-7 and V is TRBV7-9, with TRBD2 matching 8 bases. This CDR3 region has 15 residues. After removal of 3 bases from V and 2 bases from J, the junction contained 6 bases not matched to a gene. CDR1 is SEHNR and CDR2 is FQNEAQ in the germline V gene (reference sequence).

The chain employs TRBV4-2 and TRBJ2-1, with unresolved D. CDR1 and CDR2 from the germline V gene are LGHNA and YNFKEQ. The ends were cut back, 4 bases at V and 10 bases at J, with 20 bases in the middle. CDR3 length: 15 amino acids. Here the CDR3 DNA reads TGTGCCAGCAGCCTCGACTCTAATAGTATATGGGAGCAGTTCTTC. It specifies CASSLDSNSIWEQFF.

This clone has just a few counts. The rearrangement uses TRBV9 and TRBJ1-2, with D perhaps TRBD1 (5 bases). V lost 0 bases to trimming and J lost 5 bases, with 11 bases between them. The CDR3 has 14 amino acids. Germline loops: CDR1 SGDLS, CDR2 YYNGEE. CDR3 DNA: TGTGCCAGCAGCGTAGGTTCAGGGCAATATGGCTACACCTTC. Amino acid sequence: CASSVGSGQYGYTF.

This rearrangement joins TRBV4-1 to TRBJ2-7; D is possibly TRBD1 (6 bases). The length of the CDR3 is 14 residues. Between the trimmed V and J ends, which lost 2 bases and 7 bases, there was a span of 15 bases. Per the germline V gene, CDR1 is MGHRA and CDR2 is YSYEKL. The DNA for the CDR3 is TGCGCCAGCAGCCAACCCGGGACACCGGGGGAGCAGTACTTC. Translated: CASSQPGTPGEQYF.

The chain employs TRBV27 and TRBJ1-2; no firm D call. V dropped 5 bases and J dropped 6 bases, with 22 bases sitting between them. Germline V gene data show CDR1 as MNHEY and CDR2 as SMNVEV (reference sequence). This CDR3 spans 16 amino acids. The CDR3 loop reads CASSDHLGSSGDGYTF. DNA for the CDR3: TGTGCCAGCAGTGACCATCTTGGGTCTTCGGGAGATGGCTACACCTTC.

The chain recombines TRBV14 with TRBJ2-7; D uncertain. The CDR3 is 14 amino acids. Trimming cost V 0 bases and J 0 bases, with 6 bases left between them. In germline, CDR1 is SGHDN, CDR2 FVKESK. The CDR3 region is CASSQERPSYEQYF. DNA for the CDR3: TGTGCCAGCAGCCAAGAGAGGCCCTCCTACGAGCAGTACTTC. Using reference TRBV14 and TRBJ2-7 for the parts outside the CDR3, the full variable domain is EAGVTQFPSHSVIEKGQTVTLRCDPISGHDNLYWYRRVMGKEIKFLLHFVKESKQDESGMPNNRFLAERTGGTYSTLKVQPAELEDSGVYFCASSQERPSYEQYFGPGTRLTVT.

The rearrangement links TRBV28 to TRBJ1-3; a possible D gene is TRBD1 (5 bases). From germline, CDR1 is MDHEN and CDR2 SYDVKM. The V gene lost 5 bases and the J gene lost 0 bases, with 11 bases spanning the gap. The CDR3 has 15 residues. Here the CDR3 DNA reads TGTGCCAGCAGTCTACAGGCTTACTCTGGAAACACCATATATTTT. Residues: CASSLQAYSGNTIYF. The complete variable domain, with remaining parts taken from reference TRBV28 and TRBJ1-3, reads DVKVTQSSRYLVKRTGEKVFLECVQDMDHENMFWYRQDPGLGLRLIYFSYDVKMKEKGDIPEGYSVSREKKERFSLILESASTNQTSMYLCASSLQAYSGNTIYFGEGSWLTVV.

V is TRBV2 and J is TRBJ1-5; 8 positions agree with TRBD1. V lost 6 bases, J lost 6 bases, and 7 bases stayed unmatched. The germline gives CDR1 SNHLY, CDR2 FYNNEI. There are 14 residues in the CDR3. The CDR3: CASRGQVEFQPQHF. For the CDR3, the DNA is TGTGCCAGCAGGGGACAGGTAGAGTTTCAGCCCCAGCATTTT.

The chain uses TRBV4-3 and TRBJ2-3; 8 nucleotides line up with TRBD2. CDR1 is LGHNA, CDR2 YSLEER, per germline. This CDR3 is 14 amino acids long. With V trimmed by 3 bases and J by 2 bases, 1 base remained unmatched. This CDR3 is CASSHGLATDTQYF. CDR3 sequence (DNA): TGCGCCAGCAGCCACGGACTAGCCACAGATACGCAGTATTTT.

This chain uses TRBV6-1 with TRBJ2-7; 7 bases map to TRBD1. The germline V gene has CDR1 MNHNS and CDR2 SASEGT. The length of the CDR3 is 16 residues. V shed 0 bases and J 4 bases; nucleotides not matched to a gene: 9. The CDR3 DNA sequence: TGTGCCAGCAGTGAAGCCTGGGGGACAGCCGGATACGAGCAGTACTTC. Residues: CASSEAWGTAGYEQYF.